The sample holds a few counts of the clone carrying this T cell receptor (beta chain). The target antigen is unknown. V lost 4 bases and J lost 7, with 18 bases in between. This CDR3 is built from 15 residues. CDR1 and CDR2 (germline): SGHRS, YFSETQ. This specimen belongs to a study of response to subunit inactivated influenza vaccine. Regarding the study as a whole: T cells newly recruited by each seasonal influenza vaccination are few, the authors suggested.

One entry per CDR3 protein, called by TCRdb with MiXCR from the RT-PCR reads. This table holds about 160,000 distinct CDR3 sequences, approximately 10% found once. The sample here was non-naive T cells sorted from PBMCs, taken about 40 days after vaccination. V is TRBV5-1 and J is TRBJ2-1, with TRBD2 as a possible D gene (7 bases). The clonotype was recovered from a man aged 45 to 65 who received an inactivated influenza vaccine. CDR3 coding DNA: TGCGCCAGCAGCCGGGGGGAACTGCAGGGGAATGAGCAGTTCTTC. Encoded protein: CASSRGELQGNEQFF.